The TCR beta chain under discussion was sequenced for a study of CD8+ T cells in alopecia areata. Extraction and reverse transcription of RNA yielded cDNA as the sequencing template. The protocol was immunoSEQ multiplex PCR, while the TCRdb copy is restricted to in-frame clones and leaves out a portion. The profile covers over 250,000 clones, none occurring a single time. The CDR3 covers 14 residues. V was shortened by 2 bases and J by 2 bases, with 9 bases between the two germline ends. CDR1 is FNHDT and CDR2 is SITEND in the germline V gene (reference sequence). This clone was seen only a few times. The gene symbols are mouse symbols. Read coverage stops 4 residues before the CDR3 terminus; the germline J gene supplies the remainder. Cells from pooled cutaneous lymph nodes were sorted by CD4, CD8alpha, NKG2D, NKG2ACE and other markers.

This chain uses TRBV19 with TRBJ2-4, with a weak D call TRBD2 (6 bases). The material sequenced was CD4+ T cells sorted from a lymph node. The source of this sequence is a C3H/HeJ mouse with alopecia areata. This strain's MHC haplotype is H2-k. The CDR3: CASSIWGFQNTLYF. The sequenced part of the CDR3 DNA is TGTGCCAGCAGTATTTGGGGGTTTCAAAAC.